Listed below are T cell receptor beta chains from one sample, sequenced in a study of shared clonotypes between healthy human individuals. The data were produced by immunoSEQ multiplex PCR, yet TCRdb's version contains in-frame clones alone and is incomplete. Counted here are millions of clones, roughly 94% occurring once; the ten biggest clones make up 0.13%. What was sequenced was naive CD4+ T cells sorted from blood. The origin of the receptors is a man aged 18 to 30 in good health. Both conserved end residues are part of each CDR3. A clone size is listed for some rows: how often the clone was seen (once, few, many), or a class if it is expanded.

abundance	v_gene	j_gene	CDR3aa
.	TRBV4-2	TRBJ2-1	CASSQDKLGSYNEQFF
.	TRBV11-1	TRBJ1-1	CASSFTGVTEAFF
.	TRBV2	TRBJ1-5	CASSQGISNQPQHF
.	TRBV2	TRBJ2-2	CASSDPTGELFF
once	TRBV19	TRBJ2-7	CASSTGGQGVHEQYF
.	TRBV27	TRBJ1-4	CASSGRGPHNEKLFF
.	TRBV7-9	TRBJ2-3	CASSLDGLARSSTDTQYF
.	TRBV29-1	TRBJ1-1	CSVEDPRTEAFF
.	TRBV6-5	TRBJ1-4	CASSRRDRVHEKLFF
.	TRBV30	TRBJ2-5	CATDSGGETQYF
.	TRBV5-4	TRBJ1-4	CASSLGGATNEKLFF
.	TRBV5-6	TRBJ1-5	CASSLAGRQPQHF
.	TRBV6-6	TRBJ1-6	CASSYGAINSPLHF
.	TRBV2	TRBJ1-5	CASSRDRGNQPQHF
.	TRBV7-8	TRBJ1-1	CASSAGRINRTEAFF
.	TRBV18	TRBJ1-5	CASSPLGTGMGQPQHF
.	TRBV4-1	TRBJ2-1	CASSQGLLAGVYNEQFF
.	TRBV18	TRBJ1-2	CASSPRGPLYGYTF
.	TRBV10-2	TRBJ2-1	CASSVESYNEQFF
.	TRBV27	TRBJ2-2	CASSFLRGTNTGELFF
once	TRBV5-1	TRBJ2-7	CASSWGLAGAYEQYF
many	TRBV6-6	TRBJ2-7	CASSRGSGTGEQYF
.	TRBV12-5	TRBJ2-5	CASGLSRQGQETQYF
.	TRBV10-1	TRBJ2-3	CASSESGRTDTQYF
.	TRBV7-2	TRBJ1-5	CASSLDLGNQPQHF
.	TRBV10-3	TRBJ2-5	CATRGAGGPQETQYF
.	TRBV5-1	TRBJ2-1	CASSLLVGQGNEQFF
.	TRBV5-1	TRBJ2-5	CASSFGQGAGETQYF
few	TRBV6-1	TRBJ1-6	CASSATRQLSNSPLHF
.	TRBV10-3	TRBJ2-3	CAIKREGAGTDTQYF
.	TRBV27	TRBJ1-5	CASSPLGQGNQPQHF
once	TRBV29-1	TRBJ1-3	CSVEDPDRGLRSGNTIYF
.	TRBV19	TRBJ1-5	CASSRGGYSNQPQHF
once	TRBV18	TRBJ1-3	CASSPPTVGNTIYF
.	TRBV7-6	TRBJ2-2	CASSLAGTTVGTGELFF
.	TRBV7-9	TRBJ2-5	CASSFLETQYF
.	TRBV7-2	TRBJ1-1	CASSFAGADTEAFF
.	TRBV11-2	TRBJ1-2	CASSLEQYYGYTF
once	TRBV2	TRBJ2-5	CASNLQETQYF
.	TRBV11-2	TRBJ2-7	CASSLGTVFDF
.	TRBV2	TRBJ1-1	CASRGARDTEAFF
.	TRBV28	TRBJ2-2	CASCPMGAGGTGELFF
.	TRBV5-1	TRBJ2-1	CASSLVEASGRAYNEQFF
.	TRBV6-5	TRBJ2-4	CASSPLAKNIQYF
once	TRBV10-3	TRBJ1-5	CAIGQNSNQPQHF
.	TRBV5-4	TRBJ2-4	CASSLLGLAGWYQSKNIQYF
.	TRBV5-1	TRBJ1-4	CASSPDSDATNEKLFF
.	TRBV7-9	TRBJ2-1	CASSGYNEQFF
.	TRBV7-2	TRBJ2-7	CASSLAGQGEYEQYF
.	TRBV9	TRBJ2-3	CASSAIAITDTQYF
.	TRBV6-1	TRBJ1-3	CASSERGNGNTIYF
.	TRBV5-1	TRBJ2-7	CASSLVNREYEQYF
.	TRBV28	TRBJ1-5	CASSPATGDQPQHF
.	TRBV27	TRBJ2-1	CASKVASYNEQFF
.	TRBV5-4	TRBJ1-4	CASSPGQGSEKLFF
.	TRBV30	TRBJ1-2	CAWSHTNYGYTF
.	TRBV15	TRBJ1-3	CATSRVGTGDRNTIYF
.	TRBV7-7	TRBJ2-5	CASSLNGGKEETQYF
once	TRBV19	TRBJ1-2	CASSIDSVYGYTF